One and the same sample provided the 29 T cell receptor beta chains below, sequenced in a study of shared clonotypes between healthy human individuals. TCRdb's table, derived via immunoSEQ multiplex PCR, lists solely in-frame clones and lacks some. The sample lists 1.5 million to 1.9 million clones, around 98% occurring once. The sample was naive CD4+ T cells sorted from blood. As to subset: CD45RA+ positively selected. The receptor source for this set is a young man in good health.

CDR3 loop: CASSLGRGDSYEQYF. CDR3 nucleotide sequence: TGTGCCAGCAGCTTGGGCCGGGGGGACTCCTACGAGCAGTACTTC. The chain recombines TRBV7-6 with TRBJ2-7; 7 bases line up with TRBD2. Germline CDR1 reads SGHVS; CDR2 reads FNYEAQ. V gave up 3 bases and J gave up 0 bases; unmatched junction bases: 5. This CDR3 has 15 amino acids.

The J gene is TRBJ2-5, the V gene TRBV21-1. TRBV21-1 is deemed a pseudogene. The CDR3 contains 15 residues. The CDR3 reads CASSKGFGVEETQYF. CDR3 sequence (DNA): TGTGCCAGCAGCAAAGGATTTGGGGTTGAAGAGACCCAGTACTTC.

V usage is TRBV2 and J usage is TRBJ2-3, with 7 bases identical to TRBD1. V shed 7 bases, J shed 8 bases, and the junction held 6 bases outside the gene matches. Germline CDR1 reads SNHLY; CDR2 reads FYNNEI. The CDR3 totals 12 residues. CDR3 protein: CASNGAGGTQYF. CDR3 nucleotides: TGTGCCAGCAACGGGGCAGGGGGTACGCAGTATTTT.

Details on this clone: Additional DNA sequences in this sample encode the identical CDR3. The chain combines TRBV7-2 with TRBJ1-3; D ambiguous. Between the trimmed V and J ends, which lost 1 base and 4 bases, there was a span of 5 bases. Germline CDR1 and CDR2: SGHTA and FQGNSA. The length of the CDR3 is 13 residues. In DNA, the CDR3 is TGTGCCAGCAGCTTAGTGGTGGGAAACACCATATATTTT. Amino acids: CASSLVVGNTIYF.

This clone has only one observation. The V and J genes are TRBV5-1 and TRBJ2-3; 7 bases match TRBD1. The CDR3 consists of 14 residues. The germline CDR1 and CDR2 sequences are SGHRS and YFSETQ. Trimming removed 0 bases from V and 6 bases from J; junction bases left unmatched: 4. In DNA, the CDR3 is TGCGCCAGCAGCTTGGAGACAGGGCCGGATACGCAGTATTTT. It codes for CASSLETGPDTQYF.

The V call is TRBV18, the J call TRBJ2-1; 7 bases line up with TRBD1. This CDR3 has 15 residues. V lost 2 bases and J lost 8; bases outside the gene matches: 9. The germline V gene encodes CDR1 KGHSH and CDR2 LQKENI. The CDR3 region is CASSPLVAGGHEQFF. CDR3 bases: TGTGCCAGCTCACCATTAGTGGCAGGGGGACATGAGCAGTTCTTC.

The chain is built from TRBV27 and TRBJ2-3; 13 positions agree with TRBD2. This CDR3 has 16 residues. Trimming cost V 6 bases and J 5 bases; bases outside gene matches: 8. Germline-derived CDR1 and CDR2 are MNHEY and SMNVEV (reference sequence). The CDR3 nucleotides are TGTGCCAGCAGGCGGACTAGCGGGAGTCTGGGAGATACGCAGTATTTT. Translated, it gives CASRRTSGSLGDTQYF.

Only one count was recorded for this clone. Here the CDR3 reads CASSLGTNVVLSYNEQFF. As DNA, the CDR3 is TGCGCCAGCAGCTTAGGGACCAACGTCGTCCTCTCCTACAATGAGCAGTTCTTC. This chain links TRBV5-1 with TRBJ2-1, with D possibly being TRBD1 or TRBD2 (5 bases each). From germline, CDR1 is SGHRS and CDR2 YFSETQ. The CDR3 extends over 18 amino acids. V lost 2 bases and J 0 bases, leaving 18 bases between the germline ends.

This chain uses TRBV19 with TRBJ1-3; D is uncertain. The V gene lost 5 bases and the J gene lost 4 bases, with 18 bases spanning the gap. The germline V gene encodes CDR1 LNHDA and CDR2 SQIVND (reference sequence). This CDR3 region has 16 residues. The CDR3 loop is CASSFRASTSGNTIYF. CDR3 nucleotide sequence: TGTGCCAGTAGTTTTCGGGCCTCGACTTCGGGAAACACCATATATTTT.

The chain recombines TRBV10-3 with TRBJ1-3, with D unclear. The CDR3 loop spans 16 amino acids. Germline V gene lookup returns CDR1 ENHRY and CDR2 SYGVKD. V shed 10 bases and J shed 2 bases, with 21 bases lying between them. CDR3: CATTASPNMPGNTIYF. CDR3 in DNA: TGTGCCACAACGGCCAGTCCGAACATGCCTGGAAACACCATATATTTT.

The chain combines TRBV7-9 with TRBJ1-2, with TRBD1 matching 7 bases. This CDR3 is built from 15 residues. V shed 5 bases and J 7 bases; nucleotides not matched to a gene: 13. Germline V gene sequence: CDR1 SEHNR, CDR2 FQNEAQ (reference sequence). The CDR3 bases are TGTGCCAGCAGCCCGACCCGGGACAGCCCACTTGGCTACACCTTC. Its translation is CASSPTRDSPLGYTF.

Worth noting for this clone: Within the sample, other DNA sequences also encode this same CDR3. This chain joins TRBV28 and TRBJ1-5; D unclear. Germline V gene lookup returns CDR1 MDHEN and CDR2 SYDVKM. Between the trimmed V and J ends, which lost 1 base and 6 bases, there was a span of 7 bases. This CDR3 comprises 13 residues. DNA for the CDR3: TGTGCCAGCAGTTTATCGCCGCCTCAGCCCCAGCATTTT. This translates into CASSLSPPQPQHF. The entire variable domain, with the rest obtained from reference TRBV28 and TRBJ1-5, is as follows: DVKVTQSSRYLVKRTGEKVFLECVQDMDHENMFWYRQDPGLGLRLIYFSYDVKMKEKGDIPEGYSVSREKKERFSLILESASTNQTSMYLCASSLSPPQPQHFGDGTRLSIL.

In regard to this clone: The same CDR3 can be traced to other DNA sequences in this sample. The rearrangement links TRBV19 to TRBJ2-3; a weak D match, TRBD1 (5 bases). Between the trimmed V and J ends, which lost 3 bases and 0 bases, there was a span of 7 bases. The germline CDR1 and CDR2 sequences are LNHDA and SQIVND (reference sequence). CDR3 length: 14 amino acids. The CDR3 DNA follows: TGTGCCAGTAGTATCCCAGGGAGCACAGATACGCAGTATTTT. It translates to CASSIPGSTDTQYF.

This clone came up once. V gene TRBV5-1 combines with J gene TRBJ1-2; D is ambiguous. The CDR3 has 15 amino acids. In germline, CDR1 is SGHRS, CDR2 YFSETQ. The V end lost 2 bases, the J end lost 0 bases, and 11 bases lay between the germline ends. The CDR3: CASSFVGRTNYGYTF. The CDR3 nucleotides read TGCGCCAGCAGCTTCGTAGGACGGACTAACTATGGCTACACCTTC.

The chain uses TRBV28 and TRBJ2-2; D gene unclear. V shed 1 base and J shed 9 bases, with 6 bases lying between them. Germline CDR1 and CDR2: MDHEN and SYDVKM. CDR3 length: 12 amino acids. The CDR3 region has the DNA TGTGCCAGCAGTTTATTTGGCCGGGAGCTGTTTTTT. Translating it yields CASSLFGRELFF.

The genes are TRBV6-1 and TRBJ2-1; maybe TRBD2 (5 bases). V dropped 10 bases and J dropped 9 bases, with 19 bases sitting between them. The germline V gene encodes CDR1 MNHNS and CDR2 SASEGT. The CDR3 consists of 13 residues. For the CDR3, the DNA is TGTGCCATCCGGGAAGGAATCATCGGTGAGCAGTTCTTC. Translating gives CAIREGIIGEQFF.

As to this clone: Being one base from a much bigger clone, this may be a read error. Other DNA sequences of this sample code for an identical CDR3. The chain carries TRBV18 and TRBJ2-5; D unresolved. Germline lookup yields CDR1 KGHSH and CDR2 LQKENI. The length of the CDR3 is 11 residues. The CDR3 DNA follows: TGTGCCAGCTCGCCACAAGAGACCCAGTACTTC. It codes for CASSPQETQYF.

The J gene is TRBJ2-7, the V gene TRBV5-4; D may be TRBD1 or TRBD2 (5 bases each). CDR1 and CDR2 (germline): SGHNT, YYREEE (reference sequence). V was trimmed by 4 bases and J by 3 bases, leaving 11 bases between them. The CDR3 is 13 residues long. CDR3 amino acids: CASSKWDDYEQYF. CDR3 bases: TGTGCCAGCAGCAAATGGGACGACTACGAGCAGTACTTC.

The chain carries TRBV29-1 and TRBJ2-3, with D unclear. Germline CDR1 reads SQVTM; CDR2 reads ANQGSEA. CDR3 length: 12 amino acids. Trimming shortened V by 6 bases and J by 3 bases, and 10 bases separated the two germline ends. Here the CDR3 reads CSVTGSTDTQYF. CDR3 nucleotide sequence: TGCAGCGTCACGGGCTCTACAGATACGCAGTATTTT.

The count of this clone is one. The rearrangement links TRBV7-9 to TRBJ2-6, with a weak D call TRBD2 (7 bases). Per germline, CDR1 SEHNR and CDR2 FQNEAQ (reference sequence). This CDR3 contains 17 residues. The germline V and J ends were trimmed by 2 bases and 1 base, with 12 bases remaining between them. CDR3 sequence (DNA): TGTGCCAGCAGCTTATTTGGGAGGGGGTCTGGGGCCAACGTCCTGACTTTC. It is translated as CASSLFGRGSGANVLTF.

The chain is built from TRBV18 and TRBJ2-4; TRBD1 agrees at 12 bases. The CDR3 consists of 19 residues. Germline-derived CDR1 and CDR2 are KGHSH and LQKENI. V was pared by 4 bases and J by 0 bases, with 10 bases of the junction left unmatched. The CDR3 loop reads CASSRPGTGGLLAKNIQYF. CDR3 DNA sequence: TGTGCCAGCTCACGCCCCGGGACAGGGGGCTTACTAGCCAAAAACATTCAGTACTTC.

The rearrangement links TRBV18 to TRBJ2-2, with TRBD2 matching 8 bases. CDR3 length: 15 residues. Per the germline V gene, CDR1 is KGHSH and CDR2 is LQKENI. V was pared by 4 bases and J by 6 bases, with 7 bases of the junction left unmatched. As DNA, the CDR3 is TGTGCCAGCTCACGGTCCAGCGGGAGTTCCGGGGAGCTGTTTTTT. Its protein product is CASSRSSGSSGELFF.

The chain recombines TRBV19 with TRBJ1-2, with 9 bases aligning to TRBD1. After removal of 10 bases from V and 2 bases from J, the junction contained 2 bases not matched to a gene. Germline V gives CDR1 LNHDA, CDR2 SQIVND (reference sequence). CDR3 length equals 12 residues. CDR3 in DNA: TGTGCCACACAGGGGGCGAACTATGGCTACACCTTC. Amino acids: CATQGANYGYTF.

The chain uses TRBV30 and TRBJ2-2; D might be TRBD2 (5 bases). Germline assignment: CDR1 GTSNPN and CDR2 SVGIG (reference sequence). The V end was cut by 4 bases, the J end by 4 bases, with 13 bases between. The CDR3 covers 14 residues. The CDR3 DNA sequence: TGTGCCTGGAAGGGTAGCGACTTCACCGGGGAGCTGTTTTTT. It is translated as CAWKGSDFTGELFF.

The V and J genes are TRBV15 and TRBJ2-1; TRBD2 is a possible D gene (6 bases). V lost 4 bases to trimming and J lost 9 bases, with 22 bases between them. The CDR3 length is 16 residues. Germline loops: CDR1 LNHNV, CDR2 YYDKDF (reference sequence). The CDR3 region is CATSIYGSGSRGEQFF. The CDR3 nucleotides read TGTGCCACCAGCATTTACGGGAGTGGGTCTAGGGGTGAGCAGTTCTTC. The entire variable domain, with the rest obtained from reference TRBV15 and TRBJ2-1, is as follows: DAMVIQNPRYQVTQFGKPVTLSCSQTLNHNVMYWYQQKSSQAPKLLFHYYDKDFNNEADTPDNFQSRRPNTSFCFLDIRSPGLGDTAMYLCATSIYGSGSRGEQFFGPGTRLTVL.

Notes on this clone: The sample has other DNA sequences that encode this CDR3 too. This sequence joins TRBV18 and TRBJ2-1; TRBD2 agrees at 9 bases. This CDR3 has 15 residues. Germline values: CDR1 KGHSH, CDR2 LQKENI. The V and J ends lost 4 bases and 2 bases, in that order; junction bases with no gene match: 3. The CDR3 region is CASSQTSGTYNEQFF. The CDR3 DNA is TGTGCCAGCTCACAGACTAGCGGAACCTACAATGAGCAGTTCTTC.

V usage is TRBV11-2 and J usage is TRBJ1-1; D is unresolved. The V and J ends lost 4 bases and 2 bases respectively, with 14 bases between them. This CDR3 region has 15 residues. Germline CDR1 and CDR2: SGHAT and FQNNGV. The CDR3 region is CASSSPGSTNTEAFF. The CDR3, as DNA: TGTGCCAGCAGCTCCCCGGGTAGCACCAACACTGAAGCTTTCTTT.

The chain is built from TRBV7-8 and TRBJ2-7; TRBD2 is a possible D gene (6 bases). The CDR3 is made up of 15 amino acids. The germline V and J ends were trimmed by 6 bases and 5 bases, with 20 bases remaining between them. CDR1 is SGHVS, CDR2 FQNEAQ, per germline. The CDR3 DNA reads as TGTGCCAGCAGATTATGGGGAGCTAGCGTCGACGAGCAGTACTTC. Protein: CASRLWGASVDEQYF.

The rearrangement uses TRBV4-1 and TRBJ1-5; D gene unclear. Trimming removed 1 base at V and 3 bases at J, with 7 bases between. Germline CDR1 is MGHRA and CDR2 is YSYEKL. CDR3 size: 14 residues. Here the CDR3 DNA reads TGCGCCAGCAGCCAAGGGGGTAACAATCAGCCCCAGCATTTT. It specifies CASSQGGNNQPQHF.